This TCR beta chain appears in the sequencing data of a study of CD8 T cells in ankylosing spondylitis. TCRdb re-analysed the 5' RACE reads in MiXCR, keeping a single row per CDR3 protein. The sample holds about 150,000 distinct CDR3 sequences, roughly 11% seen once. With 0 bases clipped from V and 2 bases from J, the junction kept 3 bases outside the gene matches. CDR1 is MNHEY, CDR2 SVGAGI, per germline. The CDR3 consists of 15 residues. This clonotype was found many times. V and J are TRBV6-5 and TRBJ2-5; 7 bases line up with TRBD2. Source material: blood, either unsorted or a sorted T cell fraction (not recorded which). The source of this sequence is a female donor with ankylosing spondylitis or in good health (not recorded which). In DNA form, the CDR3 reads TGTGCCAGCAGTTACTCGAGCGGGGTACAAGAGACCCAGTACTTC. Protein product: CASSYSSGVQETQYF.